The clone carrying this T cell receptor (beta chain) was counted many times. The antigen is not known. Germline V gene sequence: CDR1 SGHKS, CDR2 YYEKEE (reference sequence). V lost 3 bases to trimming and J lost 1 base; unmatched junction nucleotides: 7. CDR3 length: 16 amino acids. TCR cDNA was made by 5'RACE template switching, adding a universal primer site and UMIs. TCRdb passed the 5' RACE reads through MiXCR, listing each CDR3 protein once. The data show hundreds of thousands of distinct CDR3 sequences, under 7.5% seen once. This entry belongs to a study of T cells after yellow fever vaccination. Findings and limits, study-wide: Weaker, the secondary response peaked sooner, at day 5 versus 15. Contaminating bulk clonotypes could be abundant in FACS-sorted repertoires.

The chain combines TRBV5-5 with TRBJ2-5; 9 positions match TRBD1. The TCR originated in a man aged 30 to 39 who received the YFV17D yellow fever vaccine. This specimen was PBMCs, taken 5 days after the yellow fever booster vaccination. The CDR3 DNA reads as TGTGCCAGCAGCTACGGACAGGGGATACGCCAAGAGACCCAGTACTTC. This sequence encodes CASSYGQGIRQETQYF.